This T cell receptor beta chain comes out of a study of T cell changes during pregnancy in multiple sclerosis. Unmatched junction bases numbered 8, after V lost 5 bases and J lost 10 bases. Germline V CDR1 and CDR2: SGHDN, FVKESK. The CDR3 contains 14 residues. Clones were read by immunoSEQ multiplex PCR, and TCRdb kept only the in-frame ones, dropping some. The table lists 45,000 to 70,000 clones, about nine tenths of them singletons. Source: CD4+ T cells from peripheral blood mononuclear cells, taken after pregnancy. The receptor was isolated from a female donor with multiple sclerosis, enrolled in a pregnancy study. This chain joins TRBV14 and TRBJ2-5, with TRBD1 identical over 12 bases. CDR3: CASSAGTGGFDQYF. CDR3 coding DNA: TGTGCCAGCAGCGCCGGGACAGGGGGCTTCGACCAGTACTTC.